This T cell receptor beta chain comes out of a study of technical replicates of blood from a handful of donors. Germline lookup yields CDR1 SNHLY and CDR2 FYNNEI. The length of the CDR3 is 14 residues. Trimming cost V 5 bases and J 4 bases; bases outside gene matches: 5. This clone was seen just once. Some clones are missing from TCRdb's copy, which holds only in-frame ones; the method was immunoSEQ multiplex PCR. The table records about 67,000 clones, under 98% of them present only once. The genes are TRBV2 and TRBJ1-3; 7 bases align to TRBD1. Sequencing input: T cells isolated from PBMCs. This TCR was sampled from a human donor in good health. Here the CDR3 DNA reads TGTGCCAGCAGTATTGAGACAGGGGGAAACACCATATATTTT. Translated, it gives CASSIETGGNTIYF.